The 19 T cell receptor beta chains listed next were all sequenced from one sample in a study of cytomegalovirus exposure and HLA in healthy donors. Primers for the PCR totalled 60 Vbeta and 13 Jbeta. Assay used: immunoSEQ multiplex PCR; TCRdb lists only in-frame clones, some missing. The repertoire consists of about 120,000 clones, with roughly 68% occurring once and the leading ten covering roughly 8.7%. Sample: PBMCs. All receptors come from a man younger than 45 in good health and CMV-seropositive.

This clone showed up just once. This chain joins TRBV5-1 and TRBJ2-7; the D is unclear. The ends were cut back, 3 bases at V and 7 bases at J, with 17 bases in the middle. From germline, CDR1 is SGHRS and CDR2 YFSETQ. This CDR3 is built from 14 residues. CDR3: CASSSHILLEEQYF. For the CDR3, the DNA is TGCGCCAGCAGCTCACATATACTCCTAGAGGAGCAGTACTTC.

The chain combines TRBV7-6 with TRBJ1-5, with 10 bases that match TRBD1. This CDR3 spans 22 amino acids. V lost 2 bases and J lost 2; bases outside the gene matches: 21. Germline values: CDR1 SGHVS, CDR2 FNYEAQ. The CDR3 is CASSLFTPTVPGQGSGNQPQHF. The CDR3 DNA sequence: TGTGCCAGCAGCTTATTCACCCCCACCGTCCCGGGACAGGGGTCGGGCAATCAGCCCCAGCATTTT.

In nucleotides, the CDR3 is TGTGCCAGCAGCCCACCATTACAGGGCTCTGAATGGAGGACTGAAGCTTTCTTT. Its translation: CASSPPLQGSEWRTEAFF. The chain links TRBV5-5 to TRBJ1-1; the D gene is possibly TRBD1 (6 bases). With 4 bases removed from V and 5 bases from J, the gap between germline ends came to 27 bases. The CDR3 contains 18 residues. Per germline, CDR1 SGHKS and CDR2 YYEKEE (reference sequence).

This clone was observed a handful of times. V gene TRBV5-1 combines with J gene TRBJ2-3; the D is unclear. Germline-derived CDR1 and CDR2 are SGHRS and YFSETQ. The CDR3 runs to 15 residues. V dropped 4 bases and J dropped 1 base, with 13 bases sitting between them. In DNA form, the CDR3 reads TGCGCCAGCAGCCCCCGAATAGTTGGCACAGATACGCAGTATTTT. Its translation: CASSPRIVGTDTQYF.

The chain combines TRBV5-5 with TRBJ2-1; D perhaps matches TRBD1 (5 bases). Deletions cut 4 bases from V and 5 bases from J, with 16 bases between. The CDR3 covers 15 residues. The germline gives CDR1 SGHKS, CDR2 YYEKEE (reference sequence). The CDR3 DNA reads as TGTGCCAGCAGCCTACTATCTACAGGTAACAATGAGCAGTTCTTC. As protein: CASSLLSTGNNEQFF. Together with reference TRBV5-5 and TRBJ2-1, the CDR3 gives the full variable domain: DAGVTQSPTHLIKTRGQQVTLRCSPISGHKSVSWYQQVLGQGPQFIFQYYEKEERGRGNFPDRFSARQFPNYSSELNVNALLLGDSALYLCASSLLSTGNNEQFFGPGTRLTVL.

The J gene is TRBJ2-7, the V gene TRBV19, with 9 bases that match TRBD1. Germline V lookup: CDR1 LNHDA, CDR2 SQIVND (reference sequence). Losses at the gene ends were 5 bases for V and 4 bases for J; bases not matched to a gene: 9. The CDR3 runs to 15 residues. CDR3 loop: CASSLGGQGIYEQYV. CDR3 nucleotides: TGTGCCAGTAGTCTAGGGGGACAGGGTATATACGAGCAGTACGTC.

The gene calls are TRBV7-2 and TRBJ2-6, with D possibly matching TRBD2 (5 bases). The CDR3 runs to 15 residues. Germline V gene lookup returns CDR1 SGHTA and CDR2 FQGNSA. Trimming cost V 3 bases and J 2 bases, with 8 bases left between them. CDR3 nucleotide sequence: TGTGCCAGCAGCTTGAGGGCCCCTGGGGCCAACGTCCTGACTTTC. Translating it yields CASSLRAPGANVLTF.

This clone was seen a handful of times. The V and J genes are TRBV27 and TRBJ2-5, with 9 nucleotides matching TRBD1. V lost 3 bases to trimming and J lost 5 bases; unmatched junction nucleotides: 7. CDR3 length equals 15 residues. CDR1 is MNHEY and CDR2 is SMNVEV in the germline V gene (reference sequence). The CDR3 DNA sequence: TGTGCCAGCAGTTTGGAGGGACAGGGCTGGGAGACCCAGTACTTC. Translating it yields CASSLEGQGWETQYF.

The chain employs TRBV29-1 and TRBJ1-2; no clear D gene. V was pared by 4 bases and J by 5 bases, with 11 bases between. Germline CDR1 is SQVTM and CDR2 is ANQGSEA. The CDR3 extends over 12 amino acids. CDR3 nucleotide sequence: TGCAGCGTTGGGGAGAGGACTTATGGCTACACCTTC. It codes for CSVGERTYGYTF.

V is TRBV28 and J is TRBJ1-2, with no clear D. V lost 2 bases and J 4 bases, leaving 8 bases between the germline ends. CDR3 length: 13 residues. Germline V gene sequence: CDR1 MDHEN, CDR2 SYDVKM. The CDR3 region is CASSLTALYGYTF. CDR3 nucleotide sequence: TGTGCCAGCAGTTTAACCGCACTCTATGGCTACACCTTC.

The gene calls are TRBV6-4 and TRBJ1-5; the D is unclear. V was clipped by 6 bases and J by 6 bases, with 15 bases between them. The CDR3 has 14 residues. Germline V gene data show CDR1 as MRHNA and CDR2 as SNTAGT. The CDR3 coding sequence is TGTGCCAGCAGCCCCGCGGAGTCGTCTCAGCCCCAGCATTTT. Its translation is CASSPAESSQPQHF.

V and J are TRBV27 and TRBJ2-7, with D possibly matching TRBD2 (5 bases). Between the trimmed V and J ends, which lost 2 bases and 7 bases, there was a span of 12 bases. This CDR3 has 13 residues. Per the germline V gene, CDR1 is MNHEY and CDR2 is SMNVEV (reference sequence). DNA of the CDR3: TGTGCCAGCAGTTTACCACTCACTAGAGAGCAGTACTTC. It codes for CASSLPLTREQYF.

The rearrangement uses TRBV7-2 and TRBJ1-2; D gene uncertain. This CDR3 is built from 12 residues. V lost 3 bases and J 5 bases, leaving 7 bases between the germline ends. Germline loops: CDR1 SGHTA, CDR2 FQGNSA. CDR3 sequence: CASSFGLYGYTF. Written as DNA, the CDR3 is TGTGCCAGCAGCTTCGGACTGTATGGCTACACCTTC.

The chain uses TRBV5-6 and TRBJ1-1, with 7 bases identical to TRBD1. The CDR3 is 13 residues long. Trimming removed 6 bases from V and 4 bases from J; junction bases left unmatched: 6. The germline CDR1 and CDR2 sequences are SGHDT and YYEEEE. The CDR3 is CASNVTGVTEAFF. CDR3 DNA sequence: TGTGCCAGCAACGTTACAGGGGTCACTGAAGCTTTCTTT.

The chain recombines TRBV19 with TRBJ2-3, with 7 bases fitting TRBD1. Germline CDR1 LNHDA, CDR2 SQIVND (reference sequence). This CDR3 is 15 amino acids long. The ends lost 1 base at V and 3 bases at J; junction bases unmatched: 4. Written as DNA, the CDR3 is TGTGCCAGTAGTATAGGGGACAGAGTTACAGATACGCAGTATTTT. This encodes CASSIGDRVTDTQYF.

This clone appeared a few times. V and J are TRBV4-2 and TRBJ2-3; 9 bases line up with TRBD2. Unmatched junction bases numbered 9, after V lost 1 base and J lost 4 bases. The CDR3 is made up of 17 amino acids. From germline, CDR1 is LGHNA and CDR2 YNFKEQ. The CDR3 region is CASSQAKAGGRSDTQYF. DNA for the CDR3: TGTGCCAGCAGCCAAGCGAAAGCGGGGGGCCGCTCAGATACGCAGTATTTT.

The rearrangement uses TRBV2 and TRBJ1-3; D is possibly TRBD1 (6 bases). V was pared by 6 bases and J by 0 bases, with 9 bases between. CDR3 length: 14 residues. Germline V gene data show CDR1 as SNHLY and CDR2 as FYNNEI. CDR3: CASSLDSSGNTIYF. CDR3 coding DNA: TGTGCCAGCAGCCTGGACAGCTCTGGAAACACCATATATTTT.

The chain employs TRBV19 and TRBJ2-7; tentative D call: TRBD2 (7 bases). CDR1 LNHDA and CDR2 SQIVND come from the germline V gene (reference sequence). The ends were cut back, 3 bases at V and 5 bases at J, with 17 bases in the middle. The CDR3 contains 15 residues. CDR3 loop: CASSIGEGDFHEQYF. The CDR3 nucleotides read TGTGCCAGTAGTATCGGGGAGGGGGACTTCCACGAGCAGTACTTC. Combining the CDR3 with reference TRBV19 and TRBJ2-7 gives the whole variable domain DGGITQSPKYLFRKEGQNVTLSCEQNLNHDAMYWYRQDPGQGLRLIYYSQIVNDFQKGDIAEGYSVSREKKESFPLTVTSAQKNPTAFYLCASSIGEGDFHEQYFGPGTRLTVT.

In its sample, this clone was seen a few times. Here the CDR3 DNA reads TGTGCCAGCCGCGGGGGGCAAACAGATACGCAGTATTTT. It specifies CASRGGQTDTQYF. The chain recombines TRBV5-4 with TRBJ2-3; 8 nucleotides agree with TRBD2. The CDR3 totals 13 residues. The junction had 4 bases not matched to a gene; V was cut back by 7 bases and J by 3 bases. The germline CDR1 and CDR2 sequences are SGHNT and YYREEE (reference sequence).